The entry below describes one T cell receptor beta chain. The antigen remains unidentified. The sample originates from a study of cytomegalovirus exposure and HLA in healthy donors. Study conclusions and caveats: According to the study, around 160 TCR beta chains were cytomegalovirus-associated.

The CDR3 runs to 16 residues. The germline V gene has CDR1 MNHEY and CDR2 SVGAGI. Between the trimmed V and J ends, which lost 2 bases and 5 bases, there was a span of 13 bases. Measured with immunoSEQ multiplex PCR; TCRdb has only the in-frame clones, and not every one. The data show 250,000 to 400,000 clones, approximately 88% seen once. This sequence originates from a man aged 25-45 years in good health and CMV-seronegative. Sequencing used PBMCs. The chain uses TRBV6-5 and TRBJ1-6; weak D call: TRBD1 (5 bases). The CDR3 DNA reads TGTGCCAGCAGTTACGGTGCCAGGGCTCATAATTCACCCCTCCACTTT. Translation gives CASSYGARAHNSPLHF.